This entry lists 32 T cell receptor beta chains sequenced from one sample in a study of T-cell reconstitution after alpha-beta-depleted transplantation in children. A library of TCRbeta sequences, prepared with unique molecular identifiers, was generated. Each CDR3 protein is one row after TCRdb ran MiXCR on the PCR reads. This sample carries a few hundred thousand distinct CDR3 sequences, 10% to 15% of them seen once, and the ten largest clones take around 4%. The sample in question was PBMCs, obtained from the stem cell graft. These receptors all stem from a human donor who donated a stem cell graft to a child with Fanconi anemia.

This clonotype was counted only a few times. The genes are TRBV9 and TRBJ2-7, with D perhaps TRBD1 (5 bases). CDR1 is SGDLS and CDR2 is YYNGEE in the germline V gene. V dropped 0 bases and J dropped 6 bases, with 10 bases sitting between them. The CDR3 is made up of 13 amino acids. The CDR3 DNA reads as TGTGCCAGCAGCGTAGCGACCCAGGGCGAGCAGTACTTC. Translating it yields CASSVATQGEQYF.

This clonotype was observed many times. This chain's CDR3 is CASSQTWEDTQYF. CDR3 bases: TGCGCCAGCAGCCAAACCTGGGAAGATACGCAGTATTTT. The V and J genes are TRBV4-3 and TRBJ2-3; D call uncertain. The germline V and J ends were trimmed by 2 bases and 5 bases, with 8 bases remaining between them. The CDR3 totals 13 residues. Germline assignment: CDR1 LGHNA and CDR2 YSLEER.

This clonotype came up many times. The chain uses TRBV20-1 and TRBJ2-3; no reliable D call. The CDR3 consists of 16 residues. The V end was cut by 0 bases, the J end by 2 bases, with 15 bases between. Looked up from germline, CDR1 is DFQATT and CDR2 is SNEGSKA (reference sequence). The CDR3 sequence is CSARDQRGLNTDTQYF. CDR3 nucleotide sequence: TGCAGTGCTAGAGATCAGAGAGGATTAAACACAGATACGCAGTATTTT.

This clonotype was recorded many times. The chain links TRBV20-1 to TRBJ1-1; 7 bases are a match to TRBD1. This CDR3 contains 13 residues. Per the germline V gene, CDR1 is DFQATT and CDR2 is SNEGSKA (reference sequence). V gave up 6 bases and J gave up 4 bases; unmatched junction bases: 8. This chain's CDR3 is CSAERQGVTEAFF. CDR3 nucleotides: TGCAGTGCCGAAAGACAGGGCGTCACTGAAGCTTTCTTT.

The chain couples TRBV7-9 to TRBJ2-3; 9 nucleotides line up with TRBD2. Germline CDR1 is SEHNR and CDR2 is FQNEAQ (reference sequence). Trimming at V came to 5 bases and at J to 4 bases, leaving 10 bases not matched to a gene. CDR3 length: 16 amino acids. The CDR3 sequence: CASSLSGKRGADTQYF. CDR3 DNA: TGTGCCAGCAGCCTATCCGGAAAGCGGGGGGCAGATACGCAGTATTTT.

The chain is built from TRBV6-2 or TRBV6-3 and TRBJ2-3; 9 bases align to TRBD2. The trim removed 6 bases at V and 6 bases at J, leaving 10 bases unmatched. The CDR3 totals 15 residues. Germline loops: CDR1 MNHEY, CDR2 SVGEGT. The CDR3 reads CASSSHLAGTDTQYF. DNA of the CDR3: TGTGCCAGCAGCTCACATCTAGCGGGGACGGATACGCAGTATTTT.

This clonotype was seen only a few times. V usage is TRBV5-1 and J usage is TRBJ1-1, with D unresolved. This CDR3 spans 13 amino acids. V was trimmed by 6 bases and J by 0 bases, leaving 9 bases between them. Germline values: CDR1 SGHRS, CDR2 YFSETQ. The CDR3 loop is CASMRDLNTEAFF. DNA of the CDR3: TGCGCCAGCATGAGGGATTTGAACACTGAAGCTTTCTTT.

The chain has TRBV28 and TRBJ2-5; unclear D gene. Germline loops: CDR1 MDHEN, CDR2 SYDVKM. Trimming removed 6 bases from V and 4 bases from J, with 12 bases in between. The CDR3 is 13 residues long. The CDR3 region is CASSLAYLETQYF. The CDR3 coding sequence is TGTGCCAGCAGCCTGGCTTACCTAGAGACCCAGTACTTC.

This clonotype was recorded a few times. The V and J genes are TRBV11-2 and TRBJ2-3, with 7 bases identical to TRBD1. Germline CDR1 SGHAT, CDR2 FQNNGV. With V trimmed by 5 bases and J by 2 bases, 10 bases remained unmatched. The CDR3 is 16 residues long. The CDR3 sequence: CASSPTGTDATDTQYF. The CDR3 DNA sequence: TGTGCCAGCAGCCCCACCGGGACAGATGCCACAGATACGCAGTATTTT.

This clonotype came up a few times. The chain combines TRBV5-1 with TRBJ1-5, with a possible D match to TRBD1 (5 bases). The CDR3 spans 14 residues. Trimming removed 4 bases at V and 5 bases at J, with 13 bases between. Germline values: CDR1 SGHRS, CDR2 YFSETQ. CDR3 coding DNA: TGCGCCAGCAGCGAGGGACCCAGCGATCAGCCCCAGCATTTT. Translated, it gives CASSEGPSDQPQHF.

V usage is TRBV20-1 and J usage is TRBJ2-4, with unresolved D. The CDR3 totals 13 residues. The ends were cut back, 3 bases at V and 1 base at J, with 7 bases in the middle. Germline V gene data show CDR1 as DFQATT and CDR2 as SNEGSKA (reference sequence). As DNA, the CDR3 is TGCAGTGCTAGCACCCCGGCCAAAAACATTCAGTACTTC. Encoded protein: CSASTPAKNIQYF.

This rearrangement joins TRBV11-2 to TRBJ1-2; no clear D gene. The germline CDR1 and CDR2 sequences are SGHAT and FQNNGV. The CDR3 is 14 amino acids. The V end was cut by 5 bases, the J end by 3 bases, with 13 bases between. The CDR3 DNA sequence: TGTGCCAGCAGCCCGTCGAATACCTACTATGGCTACACCTTC. Its translation: CASSPSNTYYGYTF.

This clonotype showed up many times. This chain connects TRBV7-8 to TRBJ2-2; the D is unclear. There are 13 residues in the CDR3. Germline loops: CDR1 SGHVS, CDR2 FQNEAQ. V was shortened by 3 bases and J by 3 bases, with 5 bases between the two germline ends. The CDR3 region is CASSFRDTGELFF. For the CDR3, the DNA is TGTGCCAGCAGCTTTCGGGACACCGGGGAGCTGTTTTTT.

The genes are TRBV11-2 and TRBJ2-7, with D unresolved. Germline V lookup: CDR1 SGHAT, CDR2 FQNNGV. V lost 5 bases, J lost 1 base, and 12 bases lay in between. The CDR3 has 14 residues. CDR3 DNA sequence: TGTGCCAGCAGCGTACGGCCGGATTCCTACGAGCAGTACTTC. Protein product: CASSVRPDSYEQYF.

This clonotype was counted a few times. V is TRBV5-1 and J is TRBJ2-7; 7 bases map to TRBD2. This CDR3 spans 15 amino acids. Germline trimming cut 0 bases from V and 3 bases from J; bases unmatched to any gene: 6. Per germline, CDR1 SGHRS and CDR2 YFSETQ. CDR3: CASSLGGGLIYEQYF. The CDR3 bases are TGCGCCAGCAGCTTGGGCGGGGGTCTTATCTACGAGCAGTACTTC.

This clonotype has only a few counts. V and J are TRBV29-1 and TRBJ1-4; D unclear. The CDR3 loop spans 13 amino acids. The germline V gene encodes CDR1 SQVTM and CDR2 ANQGSEA. V lost 2 bases, J lost 7 bases, and 11 bases lay in between. The CDR3 DNA sequence: TGCAGCGTTGAAAGGGAGGACGCTGAAAAACTGTTTTTT. This encodes CSVEREDAEKLFF.

This clonotype was seen a few times. J is TRBJ2-2 and V is TRBV12-3 or TRBV12-4, with D perhaps given as TRBD1 or TRBD2 (6 bases each). V was shortened by 6 bases and J by 9 bases, with 26 bases between the two germline ends. CDR3 length equals 17 residues. The DNA of the CDR3 is TGTGCCAGCAGCCCGGGGGCCAGAGGGTTGGGTGTAAGGGAGCTGTTTTTT. Protein sequence: CASSPGARGLGVRELFF.

This clonotype was detected ten times or more. The chain carries TRBV5-1 and TRBJ2-3, with TRBD2 identical over 9 bases. The CDR3 consists of 16 residues. After removal of 4 bases from V and 2 bases from J, the junction contained 8 bases not matched to a gene. In germline, CDR1 is SGHRS, CDR2 YFSETQ. CDR3 bases: TGCGCCAGCAGCCAGAGCGGGGGGAGGTTCACAGATACGCAGTATTTT. This sequence encodes CASSQSGGRFTDTQYF.

V and J are TRBV5-6 and TRBJ1-2; D remains unclear. CDR1 and CDR2 from the germline V gene are SGHDT and YYEEEE. There are 13 residues in the CDR3. V was clipped by 0 bases and J by 3 bases, with 6 bases between them. The CDR3 loop reads CASSLVGDYGYTF. CDR3 bases: TGTGCCAGCAGCTTGGTGGGAGACTATGGCTACACCTTC.

This clonotype was counted a few times. This chain joins TRBV7-9 and TRBJ1-1, with D maybe TRBD1 (6 bases). The V end was cut by 4 bases, the J end by 6 bases, with 12 bases between. This CDR3 contains 13 residues. Germline CDR1 SEHNR, CDR2 FQNEAQ (reference sequence). As DNA, the CDR3 is TGTGCCAGCAGCTCTACAGGGTGGGCTGAAGCTTTCTTT. As protein: CASSSTGWAEAFF.

The chain carries TRBV10-3 and TRBJ1-1; D perhaps matches TRBD1 (6 bases). Germline V gene lookup returns CDR1 ENHRY and CDR2 SYGVKD. The CDR3 has 14 residues. The V gene lost 3 bases and the J gene lost 4 bases, with 12 bases spanning the gap. The CDR3 sequence is CAISEPGASTEAFF. In DNA form, the CDR3 reads TGTGCCATCAGTGAACCAGGGGCAAGCACTGAAGCTTTCTTT.

The chain carries TRBV27 and TRBJ2-1; the match to TRBD1 covers 8 bases. The CDR3 consists of 15 residues. J gave up 4 bases and V 5 bases, and 7 bases lay outside the gene matches. Per the germline V gene, CDR1 is MNHEY and CDR2 is SMNVEV (reference sequence). DNA of the CDR3: TGTGCCAGCAGTGCCTCCGGACAGGGATACAATGAGCAGTTCTTC. It codes for CASSASGQGYNEQFF.

Only a few counts were recorded for this clonotype. The rearrangement uses TRBV6-4 and TRBJ2-3, with D tentatively TRBD1 or TRBD2 (5 bases each). The CDR3 runs to 13 residues. The V end was cut by 3 bases, the J end by 5 bases, with 9 bases between. The germline V gene encodes CDR1 MRHNA and CDR2 SNTAGT. The CDR3 region has the DNA TGTGCCAGCAGTGAAACGGGGCAAGATACGCAGTATTTT. Protein: CASSETGQDTQYF.

This chain joins TRBV15 and TRBJ2-3, with no clear D. The CDR3 has 12 amino acids. Trimming removed 1 base at V and 14 bases at J, with 13 bases between. The germline gives CDR1 LNHNV, CDR2 YYDKDF (reference sequence). Written as DNA, the CDR3 is TGTGCCACCAGCAGAGTATCCAGTGCGCCGTATTTT. It yields the protein CATSRVSSAPYF.

This clonotype occurred a few times. The CDR3 loop reads CASSYGLEQFF. In DNA form, the CDR3 reads TGTGCCAGCAGCTACGGACTAGAGCAGTTCTTC. The rearrangement links TRBV7-2 to TRBJ2-1; possibly TRBD2 for D (6 bases). Germline CDR1 reads SGHTA; CDR2 reads FQGNSA. The CDR3 totals 11 residues. V lost 4 bases and J lost 10, with 8 bases in between. Combining the CDR3 with reference TRBV7-2 and TRBJ2-1 gives the whole variable domain GAGVSQSPSNKVTEKGKDVELRCDPISGHTALYWYRQSLGQGLEFLIYFQGNSAPDKSGLPSDRFSAERTGGSVSTLTIQRTQQEDSAVYLCASSYGLEQFFGPGTRLTVL.

This clonotype has only one observation. This rearrangement joins TRBV18 to TRBJ2-7, with D perhaps matching TRBD2 (5 bases). CDR3 length equals 14 residues. V was pared by 3 bases and J by 7 bases, with 16 bases between. Germline V gene data show CDR1 as KGHSH and CDR2 as LQKENI. The CDR3 protein is CASSPGAGLGEQYF. The CDR3 DNA reads TGTGCCAGCTCACCGGGTGCGGGTCTGGGGGAGCAGTACTTC.

Only a few counts were recorded for this clonotype. The gene calls are TRBV2 and TRBJ1-2; D is uncertain. V lost 10 bases and J 4 bases, leaving 16 bases between the germline ends. The length of the CDR3 is 13 residues. Per the germline V gene, CDR1 is SNHLY and CDR2 is FYNNEI. CDR3 DNA: TGTGCCACCTCTGTGGAGGGTCGCTATGGCTACACCTTC. Amino acid sequence: CATSVEGRYGYTF.

This clonotype was detected ten times or more. The chain combines TRBV9 with TRBJ2-3; either TRBD1 or TRBD2 may supply D (5 bases each). The CDR3 is made up of 14 amino acids. Germline V gene sequence: CDR1 SGDLS, CDR2 YYNGEE. Deletions cut 0 bases from V and 4 bases from J, with 9 bases between. The CDR3 DNA reads as TGTGCCAGCAGCGTAGGAGGGGTTTCAGATACGCAGTATTTT. Its protein product is CASSVGGVSDTQYF. Together with reference TRBV9 and TRBJ2-3, the CDR3 gives the full variable domain: DSGVTQTPKHLITATGQRVTLRCSPRSGDLSVYWYQQSLDQGLQFLIQYYNGEERAKGNILERFSAQQFPDLHSELNLSSLELGDSALYFCASSVGGVSDTQYFGPGTRLTVL.

This clonotype was picked up a small number of times. The chain employs TRBV6-5 and TRBJ1-2; maybe TRBD1 (5 bases). V lost 0 bases and J 8 bases, leaving 13 bases between the germline ends. The CDR3 consists of 14 residues. Per germline, CDR1 MNHEY and CDR2 SVGAGI. This CDR3 reads CASSYSGTTRGYTF. The CDR3 DNA sequence: TGTGCCAGCAGTTACTCTGGGACCACGAGGGGCTACACCTTC.

This clonotype was observed a few times. The chain has TRBV5-5 and TRBJ2-5; TRBD1 agrees at 7 bases. This CDR3 has 16 residues. CDR1 is SGHKS and CDR2 is YYEKEE in the germline V gene (reference sequence). V dropped 1 base and J dropped 2; count of bases not matched to a gene: 8. In DNA form, the CDR3 reads TGTGCCAGCAGCTTGACAGTACAGGGGAGACAAGAGACCCAGTACTTC. It yields the protein CASSLTVQGRQETQYF.

The chain is built from TRBV20-1 and TRBJ1-2; no clear D gene. The V gene's germline CDR1 is DFQATT and CDR2 SNEGSKA (reference sequence). The V end lost 0 bases, the J end lost 6 bases, and 8 bases lay between the germline ends. The CDR3 is 12 residues long. CDR3 sequence: CSARDGGDGYTF. CDR3 DNA: TGCAGTGCTAGAGATGGAGGAGATGGCTACACCTTC.

The chain employs TRBV11-2 and TRBJ2-2; the D gene could be TRBD1 or TRBD2 (6 bases each). Germline V gene lookup returns CDR1 SGHAT and CDR2 FQNNGV. Trimming stripped 2 bases from V and 2 bases from J, with 15 bases between. This CDR3 has 17 amino acids. This CDR3 is CASSLRRGTPNTGELFF. CDR3 DNA sequence: TGTGCCAGCAGCTTAAGGCGCGGGACACCTAACACCGGGGAGCTGTTTTTT. Combining the CDR3 with reference TRBV11-2 and TRBJ2-2 gives the whole variable domain EAGVAQSPRYKIIEKRQSVAFWCNPISGHATLYWYQQILGQGPKLLIQFQNNGVVDDSQLPKDRFSAERLKGVDSTLKIQPAKLEDSAVYLCASSLRRGTPNTGELFFGEGSRLTVL.